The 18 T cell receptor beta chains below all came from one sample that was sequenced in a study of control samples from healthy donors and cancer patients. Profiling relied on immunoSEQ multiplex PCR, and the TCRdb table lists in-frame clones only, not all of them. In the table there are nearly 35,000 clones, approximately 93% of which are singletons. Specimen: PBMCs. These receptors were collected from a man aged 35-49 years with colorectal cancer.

The CDR3 region is CASSELGTGGQDTQYF. The CDR3 bases are TGCGCCAGCAGTGAGTTGGGGACAGGGGGCCAAGATACGCAGTATTTT. This rearrangement joins TRBV10-1 to TRBJ2-3, with 12 bases that match TRBD1. Unmatched junction bases numbered 4, after V lost 1 base and J lost 5 bases. Germline V CDR1 and CDR2: WNHNN, SYGVQD (reference sequence). This CDR3 spans 16 amino acids.

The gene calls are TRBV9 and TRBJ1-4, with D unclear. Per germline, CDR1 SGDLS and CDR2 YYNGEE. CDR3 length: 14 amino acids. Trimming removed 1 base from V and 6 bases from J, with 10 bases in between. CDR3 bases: TGTGCCAGCAGCGTAACCGGGCTACATGAAAAACTGTTTTTT. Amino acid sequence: CASSVTGLHEKLFF.

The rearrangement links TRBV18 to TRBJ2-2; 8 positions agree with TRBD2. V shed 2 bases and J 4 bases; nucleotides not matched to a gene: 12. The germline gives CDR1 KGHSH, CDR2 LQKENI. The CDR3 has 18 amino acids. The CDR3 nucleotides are TGTGCCAGCTCACCAGTTACGGGGGGGCCGCTTGGCACCGGGGAGCTGTTTTTT. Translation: CASSPVTGGPLGTGELFF.

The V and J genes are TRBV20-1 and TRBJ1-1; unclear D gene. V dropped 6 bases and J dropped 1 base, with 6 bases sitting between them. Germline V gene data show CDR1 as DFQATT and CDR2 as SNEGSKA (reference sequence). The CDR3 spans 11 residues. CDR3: CSAGGNTEAFF. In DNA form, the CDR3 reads TGCAGTGCCGGAGGGAACACTGAAGCTTTCTTT.

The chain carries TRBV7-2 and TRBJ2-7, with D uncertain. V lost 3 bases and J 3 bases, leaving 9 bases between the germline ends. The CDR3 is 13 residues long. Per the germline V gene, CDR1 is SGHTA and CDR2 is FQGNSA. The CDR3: CASSFDTYYEQYF. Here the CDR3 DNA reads TGTGCCAGCAGCTTCGACACCTACTACGAGCAGTACTTC.

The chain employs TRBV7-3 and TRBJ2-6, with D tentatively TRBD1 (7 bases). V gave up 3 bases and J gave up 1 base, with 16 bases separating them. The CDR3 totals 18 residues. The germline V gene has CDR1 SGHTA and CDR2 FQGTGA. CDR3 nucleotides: TGTGCCAGCAGCTTGGGATTTCAGGGGGGTTCTGGGGCCAACGTCCTGACTTTC. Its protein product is CASSLGFQGGSGANVLTF.

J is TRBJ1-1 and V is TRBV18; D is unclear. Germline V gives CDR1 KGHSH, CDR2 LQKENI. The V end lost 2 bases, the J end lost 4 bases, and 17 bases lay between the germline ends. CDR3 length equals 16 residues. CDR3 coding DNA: TGTGCCAGCTCACCAAACCTACCAGTCGGTGGCACTGAAGCTTTCTTT. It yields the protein CASSPNLPVGGTEAFF.

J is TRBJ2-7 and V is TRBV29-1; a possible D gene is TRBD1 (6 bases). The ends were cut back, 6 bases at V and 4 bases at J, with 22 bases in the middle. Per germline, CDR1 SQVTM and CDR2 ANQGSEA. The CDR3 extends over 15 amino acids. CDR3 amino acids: CSVTSTRQGRYEQYF. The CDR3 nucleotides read TGCAGCGTCACTTCAACTCGGCAGGGGAGATACGAGCAGTACTTC.

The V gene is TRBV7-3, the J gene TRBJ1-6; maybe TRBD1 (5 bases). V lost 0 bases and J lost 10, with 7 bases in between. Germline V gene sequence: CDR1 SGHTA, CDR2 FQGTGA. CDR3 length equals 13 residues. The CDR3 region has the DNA TGTGCCAGCAGCTTAACAGGGGACTCACCCCTCCACTTT. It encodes CASSLTGDSPLHF.

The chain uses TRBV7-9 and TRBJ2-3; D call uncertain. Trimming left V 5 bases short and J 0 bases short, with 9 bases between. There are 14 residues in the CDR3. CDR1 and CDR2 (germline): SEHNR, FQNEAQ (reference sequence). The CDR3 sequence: CASSPDTSTDTQYF. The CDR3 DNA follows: TGTGCCAGCAGCCCTGACACGAGCACAGATACGCAGTATTTT.

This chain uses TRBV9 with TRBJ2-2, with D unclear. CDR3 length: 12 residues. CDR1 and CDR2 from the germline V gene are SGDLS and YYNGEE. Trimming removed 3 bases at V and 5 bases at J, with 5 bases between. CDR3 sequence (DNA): TGTGCCAGCAGCGGACAAACCGGGGAGCTGTTTTTT. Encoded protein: CASSGQTGELFF.

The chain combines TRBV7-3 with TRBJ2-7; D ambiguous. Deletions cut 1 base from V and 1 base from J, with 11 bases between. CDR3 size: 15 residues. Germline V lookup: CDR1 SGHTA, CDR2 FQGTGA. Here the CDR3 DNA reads TGTGCCAGCAGCTTAAATGCCGGAGATTCCTACGAGCAGTACTTC. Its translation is CASSLNAGDSYEQYF. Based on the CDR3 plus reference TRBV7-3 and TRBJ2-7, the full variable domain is GAGVSQTPSNKVTEKGKYVELRCDPISGHTALYWYRQSLGQGPEFLIYFQGTGAADDSGLPNDRFFAVRPEGSVSTLKIQRTERGDSAVYLCASSLNAGDSYEQYFGPGTRLTVT.

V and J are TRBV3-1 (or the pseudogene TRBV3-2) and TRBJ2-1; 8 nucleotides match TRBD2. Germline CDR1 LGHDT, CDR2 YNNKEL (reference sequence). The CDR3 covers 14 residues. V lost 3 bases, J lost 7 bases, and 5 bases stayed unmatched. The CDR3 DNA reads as TGTGCCAGCAGCCAGAGCGGGGGAAGTAATGAGCAGTTCTTC. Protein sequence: CASSQSGGSNEQFF.

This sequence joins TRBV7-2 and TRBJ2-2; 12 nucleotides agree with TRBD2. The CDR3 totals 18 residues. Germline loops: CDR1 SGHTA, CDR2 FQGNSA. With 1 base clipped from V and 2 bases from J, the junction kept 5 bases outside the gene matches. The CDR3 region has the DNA TGTGCCAGCAGCTTAGGACTAGCGGGGGCTACCAACACCGGGGAGCTGTTTTTT. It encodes CASSLGLAGATNTGELFF.

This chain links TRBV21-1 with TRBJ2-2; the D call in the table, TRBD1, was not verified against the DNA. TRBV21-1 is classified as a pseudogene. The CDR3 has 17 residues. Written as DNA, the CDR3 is TGTGCCAGCAGCACATGCCGGGACACCAAAAACACCGGGGAGCTGTTTTTT. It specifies CASSTCRDTKNTGELFF.

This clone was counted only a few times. The CDR3 coding sequence is TGCGCCAGCATGACCGCGGGCCATAGCAATCAGCCCCAGCATTTT. It codes for CASMTAGHSNQPQHF. This rearrangement joins TRBV10-1 to TRBJ1-5; no clear D gene. Germline CDR1 reads WNHNN; CDR2 reads SYGVQD (reference sequence). This CDR3 is 15 amino acids long. Trimming stripped 7 bases from V and 0 bases from J, with 13 bases between.

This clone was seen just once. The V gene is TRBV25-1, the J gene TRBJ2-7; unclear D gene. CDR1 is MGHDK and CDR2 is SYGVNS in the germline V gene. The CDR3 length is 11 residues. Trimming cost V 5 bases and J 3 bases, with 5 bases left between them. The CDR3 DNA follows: TGTGCCAGCAGTAACCGCTACGAGCAGTACTTC. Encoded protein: CASSNRYEQYF.

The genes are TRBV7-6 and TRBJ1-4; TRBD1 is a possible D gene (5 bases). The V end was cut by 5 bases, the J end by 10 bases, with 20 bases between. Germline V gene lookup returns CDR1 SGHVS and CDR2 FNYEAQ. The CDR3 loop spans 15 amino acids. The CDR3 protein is CASSTQSQGRGKLFF. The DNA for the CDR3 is TGTGCCAGCAGCACCCAGAGCCAGGGTCGAGGAAAACTGTTTTTT.